This T cell receptor beta chain was identified during a study of blood T cell repertoires in COVID-19. Study background: Donors in the United States, Italy and Spain gave samples during acute or convalescent COVID-19. The cDNA or gDNA used as material had been derived from T cells, B-cell-depleted T cells, or PBMCs.

Seattle patient enrollment occurred during active infection, with longitudinal follow-up thereafter. Original data processing: Counts of nucleated cells, estimated from reference gene primer amplification, were obtained. The data were produced by immunoSEQ multiplex PCR, yet TCRdb's version contains in-frame clones alone and is incomplete. The D gene and trimming were derived from the DNA, and the V and J assignments and clone size from that table. The repertoire includes about 350,000 clones, 87% of them detected once, and 9.9% sits in the top ten. CDR1 is KGHSH, CDR2 LQKENI, per germline. The CDR3 is 14 residues long. The V gene lost 0 bases and the J gene lost 3 bases, with 6 bases spanning the gap.

This TCR was sampled from a man aged 25-45 years with COVID-19, enrolled during active disease. The sequenced sample was peripheral blood. The chain combines TRBV18 with TRBJ2-1; D ambiguous. In nucleotides, the CDR3 is TGTGCCAGCTCACCACCGGGCAGCTACAATGAGCAGTTCTTC. It codes for CASSPPGSYNEQFF. Together with reference TRBV18 and TRBJ2-1, the CDR3 gives the full variable domain: NAGVMQNPRHLVRRRGQEARLRCSPMKGHSHVYWYRQLPEEGLKFMVYLQKENIIDESGMPKERFSAEFPKEGPSILRIQQVVRGDSAAYFCASSPPGSYNEQFFGPGTRLTVL.